Listed below are T cell receptor beta chains from one sample, sequenced in a study of blood T cell repertoires in COVID-19. Sequenced by immunoSEQ multiplex PCR; TCRdb stores in-frame clones only, minus some. The sample consists of a few hundred thousand clones, about 88% of them appearing once. Specimen: peripheral blood. These receptors were collected from a woman aged 25-40 years with COVID-19, enrolled during active disease. Both conserved end residues are part of each CDR3. The order of the fields is D gene, V gene, J gene, clone size, CDR3 DNA, CDR3 protein. D genes are given only for firm matches. A clone size is listed for some rows: how often the clone was seen (once, few, many), or a class if it is expanded.

>NA|TRBV5-6|TRBJ1-4|NA
TGTGCCAGCAGCCAGAGGGCTAATGAAAAACTGTTTTTT
CASSQRANEKLFF
>TRBD1|TRBV5-4|TRBJ2-7|NA
TGTGCCAGCAGCTTTGGGACAGGGGAGCAGTACTTC
CASSFGTGEQYF
>NA|TRBV20-1|TRBJ2-1|NA
TGCAGTGCTAGAGGTGAGGGAGAGCAGTTCTTC
CSARGEGEQFF
>TRBD1|TRBV6-6|TRBJ1-5|NA
TGTGCCAGCAATCAACAGGGGGCGGGACAGCCCCAGCATTTT
CASNQQGAGQPQHF
>TRBD1|TRBV5-1|TRBJ1-6|few
TGCGCCAGCAGCCCTGGGACAGGGTTAAAAAATTCACCCCTCCACTTT
CASSPGTGLKNSPLHF
>NA|TRBV2|TRBJ2-3|NA
TGTGCCAGCAGCCTCCTTGTTGAGGGAGATACGCAGTATTTT
CASSLLVEGDTQYF
>TRBD2|TRBV6-4|TRBJ2-3|NA
TGTGCCAGCAGATATTCGCGGGAGGGCCCAGGTGATACGCAGTATTTT
CASRYSREGPGDTQYF
>NA|TRBV9|TRBJ2-7|once
TGTGCCAGCAGCGTTGCCGGGACACAACTATACGAGCAGTACTTC
CASSVAGTQLYEQYF
>TRBD2|TRBV18|TRBJ2-2|once
TGTGCCAGCTCACGCATTTTCGGGACTAGCGGGACTTTCAACACCGGGGAGCTGTTTTTT
CASSRIFGTSGTFNTGELFF
>NA|TRBV10-3|TRBJ1-5|NA
TGTGCCATCAGTGAGTCAGAGGGCGGTCTTAAGCCCCAGCATTTT
CAISESEGGLKPQHF
>TRBD2|TRBV7-6|TRBJ2-2|NA
TGTGCCAGCAGCTTAGGAGCGGGAGATGGTGGCGGGGAGCTGTTTTTT
CASSLGAGDGGGELFF
>NA|TRBV9|TRBJ1-2|NA
TGTGCCAGCAGCGTAGAAGGTATAGGGAGTATCTATGGCTACACCTTC
CASSVEGIGSIYGYTF